The T cell receptor beta chain under discussion was sequenced for a study of blood T cells in healthy people across ages. This CDR3 spans 14 amino acids. This clonotype was recorded at least ten times. It was with a sample-barcoded 5' primer and a J-beta primer mix that a second PCR of roughly 7 to 11 cycles was run. Using its own MiXCR run on the 5' RACE reads, TCRdb lists one record per CDR3 protein. The data hold about 650,000 distinct CDR3 sequences, with under 65% observed a single time. V gene TRBV21-1 combines with J gene TRBJ1-5; the table's D call, TRBD1, was not checked against the DNA. TRBV21-1 is flagged as a pseudogene. This TCR was recovered from a woman older than 75 in good health. Material: blood. CDR3 protein: CATSWGNSNQPQHF. In nucleotides, the CDR3 is TGTGCCACCTCATGGGGGAATAGCAATCAGCCCCAGCATTTT.